Listed below are T cell receptor beta chains from one sample, sequenced in a study of blood T cells in healthy people across ages. TCRdb re-called the 5' RACE reads through MiXCR, storing one row per CDR3 protein. This sample has 1.5 million to 1.9 million distinct CDR3 sequences, with about 42% found just once. Specimen: blood. The receptor set was obtained from a woman aged 18-30 years in good health. The CDR3 runs from the conserved cysteine through the conserved F or W.

j_gene: TRBJ2-3; v_gene: TRBV18; CDR3aa: CASSRRDRGTTDTQYF
j_gene: TRBJ2-7; v_gene: TRBV29-1; CDR3aa: CSVVGTGGGVYEQYF
j_gene: TRBJ2-1; v_gene: TRBV6-6; CDR3aa: CASRRTEQFF
j_gene: TRBJ2-3; v_gene: TRBV10-3; CDR3aa: CAITDVGADTQYF
j_gene: TRBJ2-7; v_gene: TRBV19; CDR3aa: CASRPALGQFYEQYF
j_gene: TRBJ1-1; v_gene: TRBV7-2; CDR3aa: CASSLHGGQDTEAFF
j_gene: TRBJ1-1; v_gene: TRBV12-3/TRBV12-4; CDR3aa: CASSAGGGIRTEAFF
j_gene: TRBJ2-7; v_gene: TRBV7-2; CDR3aa: CASSSDGIGEQYF
j_gene: TRBJ2-5; v_gene: TRBV4-3; CDR3aa: CASSQDRGPSYKQYF
j_gene: TRBJ2-3; v_gene: TRBV7-9; CDR3aa: CAVPRGTHTDTQYF
j_gene: TRBJ2-5; v_gene: TRBV6-5; CDR3aa: CASSYSGRGWETQYF
j_gene: TRBJ1-1; v_gene: TRBV7-6; CDR3aa: CASSLAQGLNTEAFF
j_gene: TRBJ2-2; v_gene: TRBV10-3; CDR3aa: CAISATGEPTGELFF
j_gene: TRBJ1-2; v_gene: TRBV28; CDR3aa: CASSWVRDYGYTF
j_gene: TRBJ2-1; v_gene: TRBV20-1; CDR3aa: CSARDPSAVSEQFF
j_gene: TRBJ1-1; v_gene: TRBV7-2; CDR3aa: CASNSQGGVTEAFF
j_gene: TRBJ2-3; v_gene: TRBV7-2; CDR3aa: CASSQLADRTDTQYF
j_gene: TRBJ1-1; v_gene: TRBV11-1; CDR3aa: CASSFGRQTNTEAFF
j_gene: TRBJ2-1; v_gene: TRBV24-1; CDR3aa: CATSSLEGGTEQFF
j_gene: TRBJ2-2; v_gene: TRBV5-6; CDR3aa: CASSPIPPSTGELFF
j_gene: TRBJ2-7; v_gene: TRBV6-1; CDR3aa: CASSPGSALTYEQYF
j_gene: TRBJ2-7; v_gene: TRBV20-1; CDR3aa: CSARRPASYEQYF
j_gene: TRBJ2-2; v_gene: TRBV29-1; CDR3aa: CSVELTGWTRELFF
j_gene: TRBJ2-3; v_gene: TRBV5-1; CDR3aa: CASSLPSSGLGTDTQYF
j_gene: TRBJ1-2; v_gene: TRBV7-9; CDR3aa: CASSLAAGQPYGYTF
j_gene: TRBJ2-3; v_gene: TRBV6-4; CDR3aa: CASSDLEGLGTQYF
j_gene: TRBJ1-2; v_gene: TRBV4-1; CDR3aa: CASSQEPMAPANYGYTF
j_gene: TRBJ2-3; v_gene: TRBV7-2; CDR3aa: CASSLGGVAQYF
j_gene: TRBJ1-2; v_gene: TRBV27; CDR3aa: CASSSQTGPLEGYTF
j_gene: TRBJ1-2; v_gene: TRBV6-6; CDR3aa: CASRPPAAERVYGYTF
j_gene: TRBJ2-1; v_gene: TRBV6-5; CDR3aa: CASSPFYISSYNEQFF
j_gene: TRBJ2-7; v_gene: TRBV18; CDR3aa: CASSPRGNDEQYF
j_gene: TRBJ1-3; v_gene: TRBV6-5; CDR3aa: CATPGTGNSGNTIYF
j_gene: TRBJ1-1; v_gene: TRBV30; CDR3aa: CAWTKGGGNTEAFF
j_gene: TRBJ1-6; v_gene: TRBV12-3/TRBV12-4; CDR3aa: CASSSSLSSPLHF
j_gene: TRBJ2-3; v_gene: TRBV20-1; CDR3aa: CSARDFSTGDRSFHRYGIF
j_gene: .; v_gene: TRBV5-1; CDR3aa: CASLPDNSYNEQYF
j_gene: TRBJ2-1; v_gene: TRBV5-6; CDR3aa: CASSLTSGHYNEQFF
j_gene: TRBJ1-2; v_gene: TRBV20-1; CDR3aa: CSARGGVTYGYTF
j_gene: TRBJ1-1; v_gene: TRBV20-1; CDR3aa: CSARVVSMNTEAFF
j_gene: TRBJ2-1; v_gene: TRBV6-6; CDR3aa: CASSSLLNEQFF
j_gene: TRBJ1-2; v_gene: TRBV30; CDR3aa: CAWTVEQANYGYTF
j_gene: TRBJ2-4; v_gene: TRBV12-3/TRBV12-4; CDR3aa: CASRFGTTAKNIQYF
j_gene: .; v_gene: TRBV5-1; CDR3aa: CASSLGTADLSYEQYF
j_gene: TRBJ1-1; v_gene: TRBV12-3/TRBV12-4; CDR3aa: CASSFEGWNTEAFF
j_gene: TRBJ2-1; v_gene: TRBV29-1; CDR3aa: CSSEGRAGLDEQFF
j_gene: TRBJ2-7; v_gene: TRBV5-1; CDR3aa: CASALGQEYEQYF
j_gene: TRBJ2-3; v_gene: TRBV27; CDR3aa: CAGSFGDTQYF
j_gene: TRBJ1-2; v_gene: TRBV5-5; CDR3aa: CASSPWDTINYGYTF
j_gene: TRBJ1-2; v_gene: TRBV12-3/TRBV12-4; CDR3aa: CASSLSSRGVYGYTF
j_gene: TRBJ2-1; v_gene: TRBV25-1; CDR3aa: CASSGGLKQFF